This T cell receptor beta chain comes out of a study of blood T cell repertoires in COVID-19. Study-wide background: Researchers got acute and convalescent COVID-19 samples from the United States, Italy and Spain. T cells, B-cell-depleted T cells, or PBMCs provided the cDNA or gDNA that served as material.

In the source study's methods: From reference gene primer amplification, estimates of nucleated cell counts were derived. Clones were sequenced by immunoSEQ multiplex PCR, and TCRdb holds only the in-frame ones, with some missing. V and J calls plus clone size are reproduced from that table; the DNA served to infer D and trimming. Here the sample spans about 38,000 clones, around 89% being singletons. This sequence originates from a man in his 60s with active or convalescent COVID-19. Source material: peripheral blood.

The CDR3 bases are TGTGCCAGCACCTACGGACTAGCGGGAGCGAACGAGCAGTACTTC. Encoded protein: CASTYGLAGANEQYF. V gene TRBV3-1 (or the pseudogene TRBV3-2) combines with J gene TRBJ2-7, with 13 nucleotides matching TRBD2. With 7 bases clipped from V and 5 bases from J, the junction kept 8 bases outside the gene matches. The length of the CDR3 is 15 residues. Germline V gene data show CDR1 as LGHDT and CDR2 as YNNKEL (reference sequence).